The 29 T cell receptor beta chains below all came from one sample that was sequenced in a study of cytomegalovirus exposure and HLA in healthy donors. This PCR relied on a set of 60 Vbeta primers and 13 Jbeta primers. The protocol was immunoSEQ multiplex PCR, while the TCRdb copy is restricted to in-frame clones and leaves out a portion. Of over 150,000 clones in the sample, roughly three quarters were seen once. The sequenced sample consisted of PBMCs. These receptors were taken from a man aged 30 to 39 in good health and CMV-seropositive.

The sample holds a few counts of this clone. The V call is TRBV6-5, the J call TRBJ2-5; 7 bases agree with TRBD2. Germline V CDR1 and CDR2: MNHEY, SVGAGI. V dropped 6 bases and J dropped 3; count of bases not matched to a gene: 7. There are 14 residues in the CDR3. CDR3 sequence reads: CASRRLGTKETQYF. The CDR3 nucleotides read TGTGCCAGCAGGCGATTAGGGACTAAAGAGACCCAGTACTTC.

CDR3 region: CASSIPGQGRLQYF. CDR3 sequence (DNA): TGTGCCAGTAGTATCCCGGGACAGGGGCGCTTGCAGTACTTC. The chain joins TRBV19 to TRBJ2-7, with TRBD1 matching 10 bases. Trimming removed 3 bases from V and 9 bases from J; junction bases left unmatched: 8. Germline loops: CDR1 LNHDA, CDR2 SQIVND (reference sequence). This CDR3 is 14 amino acids long.

This clone has only a few counts. Other DNA variants within this sample encode the same CDR3. The rearrangement uses TRBV9 and TRBJ2-5, with a possible D match to TRBD1 (6 bases). CDR3 length equals 14 residues. Germline assignment: CDR1 SGDLS and CDR2 YYNGEE. V was shortened by 0 bases and J by 5 bases, with 11 bases between the two germline ends. The CDR3 sequence: CASSVEGGGETQYF. Here the CDR3 DNA reads TGTGCCAGCAGCGTAGAAGGGGGTGGGGAGACCCAGTACTTC. Using reference TRBV9 and TRBJ2-5 for the parts outside the CDR3, the full variable domain is DSGVTQTPKHLITATGQRVTLRCSPRSGDLSVYWYQQSLDQGLQFLIQYYNGEERAKGNILERFSAQQFPDLHSELNLSSLELGDSALYFCASSVEGGGETQYFGPGTRLLVL.

The rearrangement uses TRBV19 and TRBJ2-1, with a weak D call TRBD2 (6 bases). The CDR3 sequence is 14 residues long. Germline V gene sequence: CDR1 LNHDA, CDR2 SQIVND (reference sequence). V lost 5 bases, J lost 7 bases, and 15 bases lay in between. CDR3 loop: CASSFQLATNEQFF. The CDR3 bases are TGTGCCAGTAGTTTCCAACTAGCAACGAATGAGCAGTTCTTC.

This chain joins TRBV2 and TRBJ2-5; the match to TRBD1 covers 8 bases. CDR1 and CDR2 (germline): SNHLY, FYNNEI. This CDR3 comprises 14 residues. V was pared by 7 bases and J by 6 bases, with 10 bases of the junction left unmatched. The CDR3 region is CASTQWTGLKTQYF. As DNA, the CDR3 is TGTGCCAGCACCCAATGGACAGGGTTGAAGACCCAGTACTTC.

The chain has TRBV27 and TRBJ2-5; 8 bases map to TRBD1. Germline lookup yields CDR1 MNHEY and CDR2 SMNVEV (reference sequence). J gave up 5 bases and V 6 bases, and 11 bases lay outside the gene matches. CDR3 length: 15 residues. This CDR3 reads CASRLTGGAYETQYF. The CDR3 DNA is TGTGCCAGCAGACTCACAGGGGGTGCCTACGAGACCCAGTACTTC.

CDR3 nucleotides: TGTGCCAGCAGGATGCAGGGTATCACTGAAGCTTTCTTT. Its translation is CASRMQGITEAFF. The chain uses TRBV7-9 and TRBJ1-1; D might be TRBD1 (5 bases). V lost 6 bases, J lost 4 bases, and 12 bases lay in between. The CDR3 contains 13 residues. Germline V gene sequence: CDR1 SEHNR, CDR2 FQNEAQ (reference sequence).

This clone was counted between two and nine times. The genes are TRBV7-3 and TRBJ2-1; 13 positions match TRBD2. V lost 2 bases and J lost 7; bases outside the gene matches: 5. This CDR3 region has 16 residues. In germline, CDR1 is SGHTA, CDR2 FQGTGA. CDR3 protein: CASSLFGLAGDNEQFF. The CDR3 region has the DNA TGTGCCAGCAGCTTATTTGGACTAGCGGGAGATAATGAGCAGTTCTTC. The whole variable domain, remainder taken from reference TRBV7-3 and TRBJ2-1, is GAGVSQTPSNKVTEKGKYVELRCDPISGHTALYWYRQSLGQGPEFLIYFQGTGAADDSGLPNDRFFAVRPEGSVSTLKIQRTERGDSAVYLCASSLFGLAGDNEQFFGPGTRLTVL.

The rearrangement joins TRBV27 to TRBJ2-1; D perhaps matches TRBD1 (6 bases). The CDR3 has 15 residues. Germline values: CDR1 MNHEY, CDR2 SMNVEV (reference sequence). With 3 bases removed from V and 0 bases from J, the gap between germline ends came to 9 bases. CDR3 in DNA: TGTGCCAGCAGTTTGGACAGACTCTCCTACAATGAGCAGTTCTTC. It specifies CASSLDRLSYNEQFF.

About this clone itself: The junction and the germline gene differ at one end; a read error may be behind it. The V call is TRBV7-9, the J call TRBJ2-1; D possibly corresponds to TRBD2 (5 bases). Per germline, CDR1 SEHNR and CDR2 FQNEAQ (reference sequence). This CDR3 spans 12 amino acids. The CDR3 DNA reads as TGTTCCAGCAGCTTAGGGTGGGAGAGGCAGTTCTTC. Its protein product is CSSSLGWERQFF.

This chain uses TRBV19 with TRBJ2-5; 8 bases agree with TRBD2. V was clipped by 2 bases and J by 5 bases; unmatched bases: 7. The length of the CDR3 is 15 residues. The germline V gene has CDR1 LNHDA and CDR2 SQIVND (reference sequence). The CDR3: CASSILAGRKETQYF. The CDR3 DNA is TGTGCCAGTAGTATATTAGCGGGAAGGAAGGAGACCCAGTACTTC.

A single count supports this clone. The CDR3 sequence is CSVVGVANEKLFF. CDR3 sequence (DNA): TGCAGCGTTGTCGGGGTGGCTAATGAAAAACTGTTTTTT. The rearrangement uses TRBV29-1 and TRBJ1-4; D not certain. This CDR3 contains 13 residues. Trimming took off 4 bases at V and 3 bases at J, with 9 bases between the two ends. Germline V gives CDR1 SQVTM, CDR2 ANQGSEA. Together with reference TRBV29-1 and TRBJ1-4, the CDR3 gives the full variable domain: SAVISQKPSRDICQRGTSLTIQCQVDSQVTMMFWYRQQPGQSLTLIATANQGSEATYESGFVIDKFPISRPNLTFSTLTVSNMSPEDSSIYLCSVVGVANEKLFFGSGTQLSVL.

The sample holds one count of this clone. The rearrangement uses TRBV19 and TRBJ2-7; 8 bases line up with TRBD1. The CDR3 spans 14 residues. CDR1 LNHDA and CDR2 SQIVND come from the germline V gene (reference sequence). V lost 5 bases and J lost 7; bases outside the gene matches: 10. The CDR3 DNA is TGTGCCAGTAGTCCGGGACAGGACGTTGGGGAGCAGTACTTC. This gives the protein CASSPGQDVGEQYF.

This clone appeared a single time. The chain uses TRBV4-2 and TRBJ2-2, with 9 nucleotides matching TRBD2. The CDR3 loop spans 15 amino acids. Losses at the gene ends were 1 base for V and 3 bases for J; bases not matched to a gene: 0. Germline CDR1 reads LGHNA; CDR2 reads YNFKEQ. This chain's CDR3 is CASSQGGRDTGELFF. As DNA, the CDR3 is TGTGCCAGCAGCCAAGGCGGGAGGGACACCGGGGAGCTGTTTTTT.

J is TRBJ2-4 and V is TRBV4-2; D is possibly TRBD2 (6 bases). V was clipped by 0 bases and J by 2 bases, with 14 bases between them. Germline assignment: CDR1 LGHNA and CDR2 YNFKEQ. This CDR3 is built from 17 residues. The CDR3 DNA reads TGTGCCAGCAGCCAAGAGGGGGGAGGTGGATCCAAAAACATTCAGTACTTC. It specifies CASSQEGGGGSKNIQYF.

This clone was picked up a small number of times. The V call is TRBV6-5, the J call TRBJ2-5; D call uncertain. The CDR3 is 15 residues long. V was shortened by 6 bases and J by 2 bases, with 16 bases between the two germline ends. CDR1 and CDR2 from the germline V gene are MNHEY and SVGAGI. The CDR3 DNA reads TGTGCCAGCAGCCCGCCAGGTTGGCGACAAGAGACCCAGTACTTC. It encodes CASSPPGWRQETQYF.

The rearrangement joins TRBV19 to TRBJ1-5, with D uncertain. The CDR3 covers 15 residues. Trimming removed 3 bases at V and 0 bases at J, with 9 bases between. Germline V lookup: CDR1 LNHDA, CDR2 SQIVND (reference sequence). CDR3 bases: TGTGCCAGTAGTATGATCGGAGATAGCAATCAGCCCCAGCATTTT. Protein: CASSMIGDSNQPQHF.

This clone has more than one count but fewer than ten. The chain links TRBV15 to TRBJ1-4; 8 positions match TRBD1. Germline assignment: CDR1 LNHNV and CDR2 YYDKDF (reference sequence). This CDR3 is built from 15 residues. With 3 bases clipped from V and 0 bases from J, the junction kept 0 bases outside the gene matches. The DNA of the CDR3 is TGTGCCACCAGCAGGGACAGGGCAACTAATGAAAAACTGTTTTTT. It encodes CATSRDRATNEKLFF.

The chain couples TRBV6-1 to TRBJ1-4; a possible D gene is TRBD1 (5 bases). Trimming took off 10 bases at V and 3 bases at J, with 15 bases between the two ends. The CDR3 spans 14 residues. Germline CDR1 and CDR2: MNHNS and SASEGT. CDR3 residues: CATHLGGANEKLFF. DNA of the CDR3: TGTGCCACCCACCTCGGGGGAGCTAATGAAAAACTGTTTTTT.

This chain uses TRBV11-2 with TRBJ2-1; 10 positions match TRBD2. This CDR3 region has 15 residues. Looked up from germline, CDR1 is SGHAT and CDR2 is FQNNGV. J was trimmed by 6 bases and V by 5 bases; bases with no gene match: 7. CDR3 sequence: CASSRGLAEPNEQFF. The CDR3 nucleotides are TGTGCCAGCAGCCGAGGACTAGCGGAACCCAATGAGCAGTTCTTC.

The V gene is TRBV5-4, the J gene TRBJ2-7; 8 positions match TRBD2. The germline CDR1 and CDR2 sequences are SGHNT and YYREEE (reference sequence). V lost 0 bases and J lost 1; bases outside the gene matches: 9. This CDR3 comprises 17 residues. CDR3 nucleotides: TGTGCCAGCAGCTTGGGGTCGGGGGGGGAGGGTTCCTACGAGCAGTACTTC. This sequence encodes CASSLGSGGEGSYEQYF.

This chain links TRBV5-6 with TRBJ2-5; 8 positions agree with TRBD2. Germline V gene data show CDR1 as SGHDT and CDR2 as YYEEEE. This CDR3 comprises 16 residues. The V gene end was trimmed by 0 bases and the J gene end by 1 base; junction bases not matched to a gene: 5. CDR3 nucleotide sequence: TGTGCCAGCAGCTTGGAGAGCGGGAGCCGCCAAGAGACCCAGTACTTC. Translating it yields CASSLESGSRQETQYF.

This clone is a singleton in its sample. The CDR3 is CATSTLTYEQYF. The CDR3 coding sequence is TGTGCCACCTCGACATTAACCTACGAGCAGTACTTC. The V gene is TRBV6-5, the J gene TRBJ2-7; D unresolved. Trimming left V 10 bases short and J 2 bases short, with 12 bases between. Germline V gene sequence: CDR1 MNHEY, CDR2 SVGAGI. The CDR3 consists of 12 residues.

The rearrangement uses TRBV4-2 and TRBJ2-1, with D perhaps matching TRBD2 (6 bases). CDR1 and CDR2 (germline): LGHNA, YNFKEQ. This CDR3 spans 15 amino acids. The ends were cut back, 2 bases at V and 5 bases at J, with 13 bases in the middle. The DNA for the CDR3 is TGTGCCAGCAGCCAACGGGACTCGCCCCACAATGAGCAGTTCTTC. Its protein product is CASSQRDSPHNEQFF.

V and J are TRBV21-1 and TRBJ1-1; the tabulated D call, TRBD1, remains unverified against the DNA. TRBV21-1 is a listed pseudogene. The CDR3 extends over 16 amino acids. The chain's CDR3 is CASSPQTGDQTTEAFF. The CDR3 DNA is TGTGCCAGCAGCCCGCAGACAGGGGACCAAACCACTGAAGCTTTCTTT.

The chain joins TRBV10-3 to TRBJ1-1; D perhaps matches TRBD1 (6 bases). The CDR3 spans 16 residues. Deletions cut 5 bases from V and 3 bases from J, with 19 bases between. The germline gives CDR1 ENHRY, CDR2 SYGVKD. Here the CDR3 DNA reads TGTGCCATCAGTATAACAGGGATCGGGGTGGACACTGAAGCTTTCTTT. The encoded protein is CAISITGIGVDTEAFF.

The gene calls are TRBV6-1 and TRBJ2-7; 7 nucleotides match TRBD1. Germline CDR1 is MNHNS and CDR2 is SASEGT. With V trimmed by 6 bases and J by 2 bases, 7 bases remained unmatched. This CDR3 comprises 14 residues. DNA for the CDR3: TGTGCCAGCAGGGGACAGACCCAGACCTACGAGCAGTACTTC. This gives the protein CASRGQTQTYEQYF.

This chain connects TRBV28 to TRBJ1-5; D unclear. Germline loops: CDR1 MDHEN, CDR2 SYDVKM. V shed 3 bases and J shed 1 base, with 16 bases lying between them. This CDR3 has 17 amino acids. The CDR3 coding sequence is TGTGCCAGCAGTTTCCCCAAACGGGGAGCGAGCAATCAGCCCCAGCATTTT. Translated: CASSFPKRGASNQPQHF.

This sequence joins TRBV18 and TRBJ2-1; possibly TRBD1 for D (6 bases). The germline V and J ends were trimmed by 5 bases and 0 bases, with 11 bases remaining between them. There are 15 residues in the CDR3. Germline-derived CDR1 and CDR2 are KGHSH and LQKENI. The CDR3: CASSSGVSSYNEQFF. CDR3 nucleotides: TGTGCCAGCTCATCAGGGGTTAGCTCCTACAATGAGCAGTTCTTC.